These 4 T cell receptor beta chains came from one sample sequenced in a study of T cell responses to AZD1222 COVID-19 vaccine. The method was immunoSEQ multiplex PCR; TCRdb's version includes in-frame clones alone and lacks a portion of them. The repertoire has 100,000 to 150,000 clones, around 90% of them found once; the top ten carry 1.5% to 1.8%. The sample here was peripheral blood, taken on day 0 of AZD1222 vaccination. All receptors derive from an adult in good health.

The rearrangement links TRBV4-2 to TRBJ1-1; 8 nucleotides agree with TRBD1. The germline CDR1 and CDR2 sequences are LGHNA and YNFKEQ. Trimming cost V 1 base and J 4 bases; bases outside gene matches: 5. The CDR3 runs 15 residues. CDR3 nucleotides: TGTGCCAGCAGCCAAGGCTTTACAGGGGGCACTGAAGCTTTCTTT. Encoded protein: CASSQGFTGGTEAFF.

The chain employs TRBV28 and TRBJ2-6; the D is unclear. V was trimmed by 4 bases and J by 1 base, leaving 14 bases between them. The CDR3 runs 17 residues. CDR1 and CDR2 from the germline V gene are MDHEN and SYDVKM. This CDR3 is CASSSSLPLSGANVLTF. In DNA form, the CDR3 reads TGTGCCAGCAGTTCCTCTCTACCTTTATCTGGGGCCAACGTCCTGACTTTC.

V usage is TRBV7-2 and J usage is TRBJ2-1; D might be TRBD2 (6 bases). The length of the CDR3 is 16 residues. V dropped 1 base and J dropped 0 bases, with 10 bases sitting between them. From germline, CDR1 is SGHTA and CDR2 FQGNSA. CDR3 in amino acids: CASSLDGGSSYNEQFF. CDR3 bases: TGTGCCAGCAGCTTAGATGGGGGGAGCTCCTACAATGAGCAGTTCTTC.

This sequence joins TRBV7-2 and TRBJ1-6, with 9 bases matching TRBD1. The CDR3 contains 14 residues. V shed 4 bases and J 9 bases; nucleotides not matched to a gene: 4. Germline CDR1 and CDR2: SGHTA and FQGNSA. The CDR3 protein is CASSSRQGGSPLHF. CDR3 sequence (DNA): TGTGCCAGCAGCTCTCGACAGGGGGGTTCACCCCTCCACTTT.